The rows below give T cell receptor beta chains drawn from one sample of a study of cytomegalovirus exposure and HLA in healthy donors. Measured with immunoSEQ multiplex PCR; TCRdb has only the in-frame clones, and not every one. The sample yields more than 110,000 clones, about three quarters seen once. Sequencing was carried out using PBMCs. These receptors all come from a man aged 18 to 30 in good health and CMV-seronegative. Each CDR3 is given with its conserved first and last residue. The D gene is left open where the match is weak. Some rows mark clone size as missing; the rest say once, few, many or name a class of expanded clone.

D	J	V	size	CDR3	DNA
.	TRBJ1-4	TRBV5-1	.	CASSLAGEYGEKLFF	TGCGCCAGCAGCTTGGCCGGGGAGTACGGTGAAAAACTGTTTTTT
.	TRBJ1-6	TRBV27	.	CASSFSIGPYNSPLHF	TGTGCCAGCAGTTTTTCCATCGGTCCTTATAATTCACCCCTCCACTTT
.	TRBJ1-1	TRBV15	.	CATSRDQGEAFF	TGTGCCACCAGCAGAGATCAGGGCGAAGCTTTCTTT
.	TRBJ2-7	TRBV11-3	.	CASSPDPGLEQYF	TGTGCCAGCAGCCCCGATCCGGGTTTAGAGCAGTACTTC
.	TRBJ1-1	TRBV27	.	CASILGAGSNTEAFF	TGTGCCAGCATTCTGGGGGCAGGGAGCAACACTGAAGCTTTCTTT
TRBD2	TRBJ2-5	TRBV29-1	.	CSVGGGRRETQYF	TGCAGCGTTGGGGGGGGTCGGAGAGAGACCCAGTACTTC
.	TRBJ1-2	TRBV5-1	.	CASSLGVGRANYGYTF	TGCGCCAGCAGCTTGGGTGTAGGGAGGGCTAACTATGGCTACACCTTC
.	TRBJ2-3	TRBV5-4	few	CASSLASDTQYF	TGTGCCAGCAGCTTGGCTTCAGATACGCAGTATTTT
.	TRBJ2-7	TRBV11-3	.	CASSFPYHEQYF	TGTGCCAGCAGCTTCCCTTATCACGAGCAGTACTTC
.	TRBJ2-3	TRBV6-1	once	CASSSTTLADTQYF	TGTGCCAGCAGTTCGACTACTTTGGCAGATACGCAGTATTTT
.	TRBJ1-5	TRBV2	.	CASSPQGIGNQPQHF	TGTGCCAGCAGCCCACAGGGTATTGGCAATCAGCCCCAGCATTTT
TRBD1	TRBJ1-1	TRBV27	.	CASSSTGGEAFF	TGTGCCAGCAGTTCGACAGGGGGCGAAGCTTTCTTT
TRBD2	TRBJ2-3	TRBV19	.	CASSIQAGASTDTQYF	TGTGCCAGTAGTATACAAGCGGGGGCGAGCACAGATACGCAGTATTTT
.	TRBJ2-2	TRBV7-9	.	CASSHTSPDAGELFF	TGTGCCAGCAGCCATACTAGCCCCGATGCCGGGGAGCTGTTTTTT
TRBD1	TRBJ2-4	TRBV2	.	CASRGAGTGGYKNIQYF	TGTGCCAGCAGGGGTGCCGGGACAGGGGGCTACAAAAACATTCAGTACTTC
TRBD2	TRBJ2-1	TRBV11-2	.	CASKKGREGHPNEQFF	TGTGCCAGCAAAAAGGGGAGGGAGGGCCACCCCAATGAGCAGTTCTTC
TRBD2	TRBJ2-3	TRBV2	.	CASSDKLTSGRTDTQYF	TGTGCCAGCAGTGATAAATTGACTAGCGGGAGGACAGATACGCAGTATTTT
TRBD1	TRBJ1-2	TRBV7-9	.	CASSFTGVVYGYTF	TGTGCCAGCAGCTTCACAGGGGTGGTCTATGGCTACACCTTC
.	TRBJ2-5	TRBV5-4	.	CASSFRDTRETQYF	TGTGCCAGCAGCTTCAGGGACACCAGAGAGACCCAGTACTTC
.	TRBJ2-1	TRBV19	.	CASSILADNEQFF	TGTGCCAGTAGTATATTGGCGGACAATGAGCAGTTCTTC
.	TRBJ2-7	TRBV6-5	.	CASSPDMSSPYEQYF	TGTGCCAGCAGTCCCGACATGAGTAGTCCCTACGAGCAGTACTTC
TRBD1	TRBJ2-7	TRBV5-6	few	CASSSDRGPYEQYF	TGTGCCAGCAGCTCGGACAGGGGACCCTACGAGCAGTACTTC
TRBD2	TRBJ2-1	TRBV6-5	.	CASRIAGVNNEQFF	TGTGCCAGCAGGATAGCGGGAGTGAACAATGAGCAGTTCTTC
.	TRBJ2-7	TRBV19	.	CASSSGFSYEQYF	TGTGCCAGTAGTAGCGGGTTTTCCTACGAGCAGTACTTC
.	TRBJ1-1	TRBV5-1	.	CASSLEIGTEAFF	TGCGCCAGCAGCTTGGAGATCGGCACTGAAGCTTTCTTT
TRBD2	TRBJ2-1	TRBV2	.	CASSERAGLGYNEQFF	TGTGCCAGCAGTGAGAGGGCGGGACTAGGCTACAATGAGCAGTTCTTC
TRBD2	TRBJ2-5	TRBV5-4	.	CASGQLAGGGETQYF	TGTGCCAGCGGCCAACTAGCGGGGGGCGGGGAGACCCAGTACTTC
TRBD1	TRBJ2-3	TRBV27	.	CASSAGQGRVTDTQYF	TGTGCCAGCAGTGCGGGACAGGGGCGCGTAACAGATACGCAGTATTTT
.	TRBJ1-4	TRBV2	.	CASSESGEKLFF	TGTGCCAGCAGTGAATCGGGGGAAAAACTGTTTTTT
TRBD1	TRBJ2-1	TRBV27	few	CASSSDRLGQFF	TGTGCCAGCAGTTCGGACAGGCTAGGGCAGTTCTTC
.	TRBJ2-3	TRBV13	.	CASSPPEAPTDTQYF	TGTGCCAGCAGCCCTCCAGAGGCCCCCACAGATACGCAGTATTTT
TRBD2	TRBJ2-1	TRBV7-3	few	CASSLSGRVDEQFF	TGTGCCAGCAGCCTTAGCGGGAGGGTCGATGAGCAGTTCTTC
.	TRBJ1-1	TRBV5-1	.	CASSLDGGISEAFF	TGCGCCAGCAGCCTGGACGGGGGGATCTCTGAAGCTTTCTTT
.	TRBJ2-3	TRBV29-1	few	CSVVAGGTDTQYF	TGCAGCGTTGTGGCAGGGGGCACAGATACGCAGTATTTT
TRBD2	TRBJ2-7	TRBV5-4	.	CASSLGSGRAYEQYF	TGTGCCAGCAGCTTGGGGTCGGGGAGGGCCTACGAGCAGTACTTC
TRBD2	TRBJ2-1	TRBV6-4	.	CASSEALAGANEQFF	TGTGCCAGCAGTGAGGCACTAGCGGGGGCCAATGAGCAGTTCTTC
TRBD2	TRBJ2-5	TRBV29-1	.	CSVAGGGEWETQYF	TGCAGCGTTGCGGGGGGGGGCGAGTGGGAGACCCAGTACTTC
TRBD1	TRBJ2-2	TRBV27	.	CASSPPGTGPGDGELFF	TGTGCCAGCAGTCCACCCGGGACAGGGCCTGGTGACGGGGAGCTGTTTTTT
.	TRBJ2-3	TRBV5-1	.	CASSFGQSTDTQYF	TGCGCCAGCAGCTTTGGACAGAGCACAGATACGCAGTATTTT
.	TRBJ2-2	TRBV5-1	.	CASSIVGGTGELFF	TGCGCCAGCAGCATCGTTGGGGGGACCGGGGAGCTGTTTTTT
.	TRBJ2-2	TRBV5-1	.	CASSGTLNTGELFF	TGCGCCAGCTCCGGGACTCTAAACACCGGGGAGCTGTTTTTT
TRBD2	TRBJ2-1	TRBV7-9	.	CSSSLVSGLAGSSYNEQFF	TGTTCCAGCAGCTTAGTTAGCGGACTAGCGGGTAGCTCCTACAATGAGCAGTTCTTC
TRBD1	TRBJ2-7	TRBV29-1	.	CSGQTGTGNSYEQYF	TGCAGCGGTCAGACCGGGACAGGGAACTCCTACGAGCAGTACTTC
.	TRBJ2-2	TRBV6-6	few	CACSRTGELFF	TGTGCTTGTAGTCGGACCGGGGAGCTGTTTTTT
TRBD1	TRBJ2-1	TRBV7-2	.	CASSLTGTVNEQFF	TGTGCCAGCAGCTTAACCGGGACAGTCAATGAGCAGTTCTTC
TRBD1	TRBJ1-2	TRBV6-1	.	CASSITGTGVGGYTF	TGTGCCAGCAGCATCACCGGGACAGGGGTGGGTGGCTACACCTTC
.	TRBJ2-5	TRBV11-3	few	CASSLGGRGETQYF	TGTGCCAGCAGCTTAGGCGGCAGGGGTGAGACCCAGTACTTC
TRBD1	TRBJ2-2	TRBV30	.	CAWSFRGPGELFF	TGTGCCTGGAGTTTCAGGGGGCCCGGGGAGCTGTTTTTT
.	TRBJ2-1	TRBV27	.	CASSLIQGNNNEQFF	TGTGCCAGCAGTTTAATTCAGGGGAATAACAATGAGCAGTTCTTC
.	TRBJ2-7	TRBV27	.	CASGGGSAYEQYF	TGTGCCAGCGGCGGCGGGTCGGCCTACGAGCAGTACTTC
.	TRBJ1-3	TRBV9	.	CASSSDRGNTIYF	TGTGCCAGCAGCTCCGACAGGGGAAACACCATATATTTT
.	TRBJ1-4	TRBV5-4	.	CASSLLGPGTNEKLFF	TGTGCCAGCAGCTTACTAGGGCCCGGAACTAATGAAAAACTGTTTTTT
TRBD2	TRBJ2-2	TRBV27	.	CASSLAGGPPGELFF	TGTGCCAGCAGTTTAGCGGGGGGGCCTCCCGGGGAGCTGTTTTTT
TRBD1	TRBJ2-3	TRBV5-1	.	CASSFTARGLGTDTQYF	TGCGCCAGCAGCTTCACGGCGAGGGGGCTGGGCACAGATACGCAGTATTTT
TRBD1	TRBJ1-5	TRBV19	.	CASSRTGTGNQPQHF	TGTGCCAGTAGCCGGACCGGGACAGGGAATCAGCCCCAGCATTTT
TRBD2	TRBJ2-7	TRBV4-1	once	CASSPTGGRDEQYF	TGCGCCAGCAGCCCCACGGGGGGTAGAGACGAGCAGTACTTC
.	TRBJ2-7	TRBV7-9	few	CASSLGSSSYEQYF	TGTGCCAGCAGCTTAGGGAGCAGCTCCTACGAGCAGTACTTC
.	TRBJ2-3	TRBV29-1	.	CSVDRVGGDTDTQYF	TGCAGCGTTGATCGGGTGGGAGGAGATACAGATACGCAGTATTTT
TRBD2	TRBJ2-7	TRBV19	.	CASSREGTKNEQYF	TGTGCCAGTAGTAGGGAGGGGACGAAAAACGAGCAGTACTTC